The clone carrying this T cell receptor beta chain appeared once. This sample was included in a study of cytomegalovirus exposure and HLA in healthy donors. CDR1 MDHEN and CDR2 SYDVKM come from the germline V gene. The V and J ends lost 2 bases and 4 bases respectively, with 6 bases between them. The CDR3 loop spans 12 amino acids. PCR amplification relied on 60 Vbeta primers (plus 13 Jbeta primers). Sequenced by immunoSEQ multiplex PCR; TCRdb stores in-frame clones only, minus some. The table has 170,000 or so clones, 86% seen once; the top ten hold just under 2%. The source material was PBMCs. V usage is TRBV28 and J usage is TRBJ2-7; D is unresolved. The sequence was obtained from a woman aged 18-29 years in good health and CMV-seronegative. CDR3 sequence reads: CASSLGLYEQYF. The CDR3 DNA is TGTGCCAGCAGTTTAGGGCTATACGAGCAGTACTTC.